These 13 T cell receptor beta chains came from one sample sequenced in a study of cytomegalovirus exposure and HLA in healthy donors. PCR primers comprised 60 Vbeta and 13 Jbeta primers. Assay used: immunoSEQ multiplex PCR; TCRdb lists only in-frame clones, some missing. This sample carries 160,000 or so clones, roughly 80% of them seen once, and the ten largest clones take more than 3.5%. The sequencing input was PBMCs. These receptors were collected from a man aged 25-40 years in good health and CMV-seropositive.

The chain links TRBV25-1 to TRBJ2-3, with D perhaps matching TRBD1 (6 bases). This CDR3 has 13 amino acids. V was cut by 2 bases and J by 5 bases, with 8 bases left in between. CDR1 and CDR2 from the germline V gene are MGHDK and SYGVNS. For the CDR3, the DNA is TGTGCCAGCAGTGAAGGGGGCGGAGATACGCAGTATTTT. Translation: CASSEGGGDTQYF.

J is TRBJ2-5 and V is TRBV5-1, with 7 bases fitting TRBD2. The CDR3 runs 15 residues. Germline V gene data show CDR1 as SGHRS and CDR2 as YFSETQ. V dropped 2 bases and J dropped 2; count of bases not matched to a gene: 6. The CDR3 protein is CASSLAGTEQETQYF. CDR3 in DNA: TGCGCCAGCAGCTTAGCGGGGACGGAACAAGAGACCCAGTACTTC.

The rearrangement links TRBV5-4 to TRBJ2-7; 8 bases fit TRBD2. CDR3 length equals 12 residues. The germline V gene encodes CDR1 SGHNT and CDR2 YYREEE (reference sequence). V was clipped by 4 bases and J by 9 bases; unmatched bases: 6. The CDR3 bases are TGTGCCAGCAGCCCGCCCGCGGGAGGGCAGTACTTC. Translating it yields CASSPPAGGQYF.

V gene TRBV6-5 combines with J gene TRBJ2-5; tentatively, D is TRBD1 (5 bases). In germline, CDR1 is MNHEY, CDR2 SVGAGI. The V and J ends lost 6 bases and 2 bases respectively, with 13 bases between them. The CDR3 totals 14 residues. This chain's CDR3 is CASRVTGLQETQYF. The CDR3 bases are TGTGCCAGCAGAGTAACAGGTTTACAAGAGACCCAGTACTTC.

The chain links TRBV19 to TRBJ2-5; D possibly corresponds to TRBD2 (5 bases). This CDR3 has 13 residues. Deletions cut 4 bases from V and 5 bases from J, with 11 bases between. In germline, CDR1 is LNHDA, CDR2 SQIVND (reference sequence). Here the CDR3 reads CASSKLDSETQYF. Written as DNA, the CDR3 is TGTGCCAGTAGTAAACTAGACTCGGAGACCCAGTACTTC.

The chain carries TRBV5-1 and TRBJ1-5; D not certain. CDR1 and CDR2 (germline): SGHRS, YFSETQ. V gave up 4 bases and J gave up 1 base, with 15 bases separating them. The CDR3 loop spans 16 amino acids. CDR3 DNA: TGCGCCAGCAGCATCGGTCTGTACGGGAGCAATCAGCCCCAGCATTTT. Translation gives CASSIGLYGSNQPQHF.

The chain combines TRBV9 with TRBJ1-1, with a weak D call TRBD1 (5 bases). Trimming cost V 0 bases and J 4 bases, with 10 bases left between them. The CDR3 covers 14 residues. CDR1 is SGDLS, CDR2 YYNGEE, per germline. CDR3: CASSVAWGGTEAFF. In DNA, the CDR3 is TGTGCCAGCAGCGTAGCTTGGGGGGGCACTGAAGCTTTCTTT.

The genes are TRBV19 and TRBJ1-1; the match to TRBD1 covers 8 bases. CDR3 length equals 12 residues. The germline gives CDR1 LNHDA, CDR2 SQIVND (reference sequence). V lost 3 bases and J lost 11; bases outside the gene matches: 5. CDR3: CASSIPDRDAFF. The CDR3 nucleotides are TGTGCCAGTAGTATCCCGGACAGGGACGCTTTCTTT.

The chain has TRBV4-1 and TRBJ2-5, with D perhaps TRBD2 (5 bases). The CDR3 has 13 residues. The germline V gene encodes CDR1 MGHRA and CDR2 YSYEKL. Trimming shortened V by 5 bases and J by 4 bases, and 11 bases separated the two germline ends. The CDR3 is CASSSRGSETQYF. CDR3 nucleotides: TGCGCCAGCAGCTCCAGAGGGTCAGAGACCCAGTACTTC.

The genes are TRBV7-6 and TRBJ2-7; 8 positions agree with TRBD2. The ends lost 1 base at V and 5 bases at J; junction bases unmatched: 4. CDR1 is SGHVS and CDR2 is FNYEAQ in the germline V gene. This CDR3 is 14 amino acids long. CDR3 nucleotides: TGTGCCAGCAGCTTAGTCTCCGGGGGGGACGAGCAGTACTTC. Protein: CASSLVSGGDEQYF.

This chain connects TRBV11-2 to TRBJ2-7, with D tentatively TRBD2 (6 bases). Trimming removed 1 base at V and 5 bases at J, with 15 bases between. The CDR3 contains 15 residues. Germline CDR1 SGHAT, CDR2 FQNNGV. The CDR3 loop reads CASSLGRGLLHEQYF. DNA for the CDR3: TGTGCCAGCAGCTTAGGGAGGGGACTCCTGCACGAGCAGTACTTC.

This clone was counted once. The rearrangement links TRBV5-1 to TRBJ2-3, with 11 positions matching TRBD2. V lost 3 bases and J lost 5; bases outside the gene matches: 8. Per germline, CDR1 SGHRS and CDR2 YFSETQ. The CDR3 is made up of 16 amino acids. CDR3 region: CASSSFSGGAGDTQYF. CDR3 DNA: TGCGCCAGCAGCTCCTTTAGCGGGGGGGCGGGAGATACGCAGTATTTT. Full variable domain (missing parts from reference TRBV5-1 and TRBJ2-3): KAGVTQTPRYLIKTRGQQVTLSCSPISGHRSVSWYQQTPGQGLQFLFEYFSETQRNKGNFPGRFSGRQFSNSRSEMNVSTLELGDSALYLCASSSFSGGAGDTQYFGPGTRLTVL.

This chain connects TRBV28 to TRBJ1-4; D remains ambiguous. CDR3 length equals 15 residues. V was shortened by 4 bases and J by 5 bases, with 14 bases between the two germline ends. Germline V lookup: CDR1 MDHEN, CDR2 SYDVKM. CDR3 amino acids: CASSSRHSRNEKLFF. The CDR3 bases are TGTGCCAGCAGTTCCCGACACAGTAGGAATGAAAAACTGTTTTTT.